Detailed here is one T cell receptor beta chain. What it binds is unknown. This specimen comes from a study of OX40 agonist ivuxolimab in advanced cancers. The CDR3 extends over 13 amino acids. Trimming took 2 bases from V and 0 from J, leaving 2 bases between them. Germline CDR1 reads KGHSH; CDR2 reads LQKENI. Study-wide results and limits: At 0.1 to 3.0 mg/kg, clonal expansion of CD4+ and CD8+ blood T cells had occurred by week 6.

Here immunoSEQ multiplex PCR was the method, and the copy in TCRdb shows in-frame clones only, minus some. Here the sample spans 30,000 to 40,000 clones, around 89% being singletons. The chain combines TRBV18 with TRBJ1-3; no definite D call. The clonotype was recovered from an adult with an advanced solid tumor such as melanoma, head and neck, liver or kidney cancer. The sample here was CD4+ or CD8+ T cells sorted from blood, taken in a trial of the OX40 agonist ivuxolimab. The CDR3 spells CASSPDSGNTIYF. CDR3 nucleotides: TGTGCCAGCTCACCAGACTCTGGAAACACCATATATTTT.